The clone carrying this TCR beta chain has a handful of counts. The antigen remains undetermined. CDR1 is MNHEY and CDR2 is SVGEGT in the germline V gene. CDR3 length: 17 residues. V lost 0 bases and J lost 6, with 21 bases in between. The data derive from a study of blood T cells in healthy people across ages. General study findings and limits: TCR beta diversity correlated strongly with naive T cell percentage. Roughly linear age-related decline in beta diversity appeared, significant by age 40.

Together with a sample-barcoded 5' primer, a J-beta primer mix was included in a second PCR lasting about 7 to 12 cycles. In TCRdb, the 5' RACE reads were re-called with MiXCR into one record per CDR3 protein. Counted here are more than 900,000 distinct CDR3 sequences, roughly 28% occurring once; the ten biggest clones make up approximately 10%. The sample was also linked to a second study, of T cells of mothers and their children. From that report: Per mother, over 8 million TCR beta CDR3 reads were obtained; per child, about 3 million. Thymic selection molds TCR recombination output in a comparable way in related and unrelated pairs.

The source material was blood. The rearrangement uses TRBV6-2 or TRBV6-3 and TRBJ2-7; possibly TRBD1 for D (6 bases). The source of this sequence is a woman aged 40 to 55 in good health. CDR3 region: CASSYSSDGQGYCEQYF. The CDR3 nucleotides read TGTGCCAGCAGTTACTCGAGTGATGGTCAGGGGTACTGCGAGCAGTACTTC.